The rows below give T cell receptor beta chains drawn from one sample of a study of cytomegalovirus exposure and HLA in healthy donors. TCRdb keeps only in-frame clones here, not all; method: immunoSEQ multiplex PCR. The sample holds more than 200,000 clones. Sequencing used PBMCs. These receptors all come from a woman aged 25 to 39 in good health and CMV-seropositive. Both conserved end residues are part of each CDR3.

CDR3aa	v_gene	j_gene
CASSLGGRSSYEQYF	TRBV28	TRBJ2-7
CASSIYQGVSIEQYF	TRBV2	TRBJ2-7
CAWSVARNTEAFF	TRBV30	TRBJ1-1
CASRSGTASYGYTF	TRBV28	TRBJ1-2
CASSFGGTGTYEQYF	TRBV27	TRBJ2-7
CASSRTGNTGELFF	TRBV7-6	TRBJ2-2
CASSPGQAGISPLHF	TRBV18	TRBJ1-6
CASSGQGHVKAFF	TRBV19	TRBJ1-1
CASSPTGVEKLFF	TRBV18	TRBJ1-4
CASSWGGGRGFYGYTF	TRBV28	TRBJ1-2
CASSHSRGTYGYTF	TRBV6-6	TRBJ1-2
CASSLQDSSYNEQFF	TRBV7-8	TRBJ2-1
CASSEGTRTGNTIYF	TRBV2	TRBJ1-3
CASRRTGMNTEAFF	TRBV19	TRBJ1-1
CASSQGLSYEQYF	TRBV6-5	TRBJ2-7
CASSWGQATTQYQETQYF	TRBV5-1	TRBJ2-5
CSVLAGGSYNEQFF	TRBV29-1	TRBJ2-1
CASSSGGLFTDTQYF	TRBV5-1	TRBJ2-3
CASSQDRAYGYTF	TRBV4-1	TRBJ1-2
CASSLRLGRGLTDTQYF	TRBV13	TRBJ2-3
CASSFGRVRGNTIYF	TRBV28	TRBJ1-3
CASSPGLAGGASYEQYF	TRBV4-3	TRBJ2-7
CATSRGQGARGRTEAFF	TRBV15	TRBJ1-1
CASSTRQGMGDTQYF	TRBV13	TRBJ2-3